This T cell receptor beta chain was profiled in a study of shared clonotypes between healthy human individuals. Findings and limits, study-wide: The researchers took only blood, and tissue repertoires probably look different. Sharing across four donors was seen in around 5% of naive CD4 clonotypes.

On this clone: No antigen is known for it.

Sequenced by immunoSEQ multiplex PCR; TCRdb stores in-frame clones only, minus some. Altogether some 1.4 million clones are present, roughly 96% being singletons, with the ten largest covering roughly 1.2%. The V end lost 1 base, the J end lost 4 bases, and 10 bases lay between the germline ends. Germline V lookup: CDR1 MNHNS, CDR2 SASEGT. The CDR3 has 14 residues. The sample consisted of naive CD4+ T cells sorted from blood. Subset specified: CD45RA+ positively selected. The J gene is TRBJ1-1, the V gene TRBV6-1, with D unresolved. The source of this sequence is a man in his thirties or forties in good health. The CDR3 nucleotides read TGTGCCAGCAGTGAAGTACCGAGAAGCACTGAAGCTTTCTTT. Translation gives CASSEVPRSTEAFF.